This entry lists 10 T cell receptor beta chains sequenced from one sample in a study of monozygotic twins with inflammatory bowel disease. Using the 5' RACE reads, TCRdb records one entry per CDR3 protein without DNA. The sample totals about 300,000 distinct CDR3 sequences. What was sequenced was blood. Receptor source: a human donor with ulcerative colitis or Crohn's disease, or a healthy co-twin of an affected twin (not recorded which).

The rearrangement uses TRBV6-2 or TRBV6-3 and TRBJ2-1. Germline loops: CDR1 MNHEY, CDR2 SVGEGT. This CDR3 is 13 amino acids long. CDR3 loop: CASRFIERDEQFF.

The chain carries TRBV5-1 and TRBJ2-5. Germline V lookup: CDR1 SGHRS, CDR2 YFSETQ. This CDR3 has 13 amino acids. The CDR3 here is CASSLDRPSTQYF. Full variable domain (remainder filled in from reference TRBV5-1 and TRBJ2-5): KAGVTQTPRYLIKTRGQQVTLSCSPISGHRSVSWYQQTPGQGLQFLFEYFSETQRNKGNFPGRFSGRQFSNSRSEMNVSTLELGDSALYLCASSLDRPSTQYFGPGTRLLVL.

The chain has TRBV12-3 or TRBV12-4 and TRBJ1-6. The CDR3 extends over 15 amino acids. The CDR3 reads CASSLGGTYNSPLHF.

The V call is TRBV12-3 or TRBV12-4, the J call TRBJ1-2. CDR3 length: 12 amino acids. This chain's CDR3 is CASSPYNYGYTF.

The chain joins TRBV7-2 to TRBJ2-2; TCRdb's assignment of TRBD1 cannot be checked, as there is no DNA. The CDR3 is 15 amino acids. In germline, CDR1 is SGHTA, CDR2 FQGNSA. This CDR3 is CASSYQGKGTGELFF.

This chain uses TRBV20-1 with TRBJ2-7; the TCRdb D gene call, TRBD2, has no DNA to confirm it. Germline V gene data show CDR1 as DFQATT and CDR2 as SNEGSKA (reference sequence). The CDR3 covers 15 residues. CDR3 protein: CSARDHGGRAFEQYF.

The gene calls are TRBV5-1 and TRBJ2-1; with no DNA, the TCRdb D assignment of TRBD1 cannot be verified. CDR1 and CDR2 from the germline V gene are SGHRS and YFSETQ. The CDR3 sequence is 15 residues long. The CDR3 protein is CASSLGTGFNNEQFF.

The chain recombines TRBV7-3 with TRBJ2-1; lacking DNA, the TRBD2 call made by TCRdb goes unchecked. Germline CDR1 is SGHTA and CDR2 is FQGTGA. CDR3 length: 14 residues. This CDR3 reads CASSSPGYRNEQFF.

The rearrangement links TRBV18 to TRBJ1-5. In germline, CDR1 is KGHSH, CDR2 LQKENI. The CDR3 consists of 14 residues. The CDR3 is CASSPTTQEGPQHF.

This rearrangement joins TRBV18 to TRBJ2-7; with no DNA, the TCRdb D assignment of TRBD1 cannot be verified. The CDR3 sequence is 12 residues long. The germline CDR1 and CDR2 sequences are KGHSH and LQKENI. The CDR3: CASGTVTYEQYF.